The present entry profiles one T cell receptor (beta chain) with its context. The antigen remains unidentified. The CDR3 totals 16 residues. Germline-derived CDR1 and CDR2 are SGHTA and FQGNSA. Trimming cost V 5 bases and J 1 base; bases outside gene matches: 10. This entry comes from a study of graft-versus-host responses after intestinal transplantation. Overall study context: Induction using anti-thymocyte globulin, followed by tacrolimus and steroids for 2 to 4 years, was given to all recipients. Study-level results: Individuals who had graft-donor T cell macrochimerism had allografts that showed high graft-versus-host to host-versus-graft clonal ratios. Analysis identified GvH clones in recipient marrow, with some appearing first in ileum or blood. Early post-transplant HvG declines tracked with peak circulating GvH clone levels.

Sequenced by immunoSEQ multiplex PCR; TCRdb stores in-frame clones only, minus some. This sample yields about 29,000 clones, of which nearly 90% are seen a single time; under 14% belongs to the top ten. This clonotype was obtained from a human patient who received an intestinal transplant, so some T cells may come from the graft donor. This sample comprised PBMCs, obtained about 15 months after intestinal transplantation. The chain recombines TRBV7-2 with TRBJ2-7, with 8 bases aligning to TRBD2. In DNA form, the CDR3 reads TGTGCCAGCAGCGCCCGCGGGGGGACCACTTCCTACGAGCAGTACTTC. This translates into CASSARGGTTSYEQYF. The whole variable domain, filled in from reference TRBV7-2 and TRBJ2-7, reads GAGVSQSPSNKVTEKGKDVELRCDPISGHTALYWYRQSLGQGLEFLIYFQGNSAPDKSGLPSDRFSAERTGGSVSTLTIQRTQQEDSAVYLCASSARGGTTSYEQYFGPGTRLTVT.